Each of the 14 T cell receptor beta chains below was sequenced from the same sample in a study of blood T cell repertoires in COVID-19. Assay: immunoSEQ multiplex PCR; the TCRdb copy retains only in-frame clones and omits some. The sample includes around 400,000 clones, about 89% seen only once; the top ten take about 10%. Input material: peripheral blood. The receptors derive from a woman under 40 with COVID-19, enrolled during active disease.

The V gene is TRBV5-1, the J gene TRBJ2-2; 12 bases fit TRBD1. This CDR3 contains 15 residues. The germline CDR1 and CDR2 sequences are SGHRS and YFSETQ. The trim removed 4 bases at V and 5 bases at J, leaving 3 bases unmatched. The CDR3 loop reads CASSRDRGQTGELFF. As DNA, the CDR3 is TGCGCCAGCAGCCGGGACAGGGGGCAAACCGGGGAGCTGTTTTTT.

This sequence joins TRBV6-5 and TRBJ2-1, with D perhaps matching TRBD2 (5 bases). The CDR3 is 12 amino acids. Trimming removed 2 bases at V and 10 bases at J, with 9 bases between. Germline V gene data show CDR1 as MNHEY and CDR2 as SVGAGI. In DNA, the CDR3 is TGTGCCAGCAGTTACAGCCGGGGAGAGCAGTTCTTC. This sequence encodes CASSYSRGEQFF.

The chain couples TRBV10-3 to TRBJ2-7, with a tentative D call TRBD2 (6 bases). Germline CDR1 is ENHRY and CDR2 is SYGVKD. The V end lost 5 bases, the J end lost 2 bases, and 13 bases lay between the germline ends. The CDR3 contains 14 residues. CDR3 loop: CAISPDGLTYEQYF. The DNA for the CDR3 is TGTGCCATCAGTCCGGACGGACTAACCTACGAGCAGTACTTC.

The chain employs TRBV7-3 and TRBJ1-4; TRBD1 is a possible D gene (5 bases). CDR3 length equals 14 residues. Germline V lookup: CDR1 SGHTA, CDR2 FQGTGA. The V and J ends lost 2 bases and 7 bases respectively, with 11 bases between them. The CDR3 is CASSLFSGREKLFF. DNA for the CDR3: TGTGCCAGCAGCTTATTTTCAGGGCGTGAAAAACTGTTTTTT.

The genes are TRBV3-1 (or the pseudogene TRBV3-2) and TRBJ2-5; 13 positions match TRBD2. The J segment lost 4 bases and the V segment lost 1 base, leaving 6 bases of the junction unmatched. This CDR3 comprises 17 residues. CDR1 is LGHDT and CDR2 is YNNKEL in the germline V gene (reference sequence). CDR3 DNA sequence: TGTGCCAGCAGCCAAGGAGAACTAGCGGGAGGGCTAGAGACCCAGTACTTC. It encodes CASSQGELAGGLETQYF.

J is TRBJ2-1 and V is TRBV11-2; 10 bases are shared with TRBD2. The trim removed 5 bases at V and 15 bases at J, leaving 13 bases unmatched. This CDR3 has 14 amino acids. Germline CDR1 is SGHAT and CDR2 is FQNNGV. CDR3 region: CASSEVSGRPPGFF. The DNA for the CDR3 is TGTGCCAGCAGCGAAGTTAGCGGGAGGCCCCCTGGGTTCTTC. Drawing the rest from reference TRBV11-2 and TRBJ2-1, the complete variable domain is EAGVAQSPRYKIIEKRQSVAFWCNPISGHATLYWYQQILGQGPKLLIQFQNNGVVDDSQLPKDRFSAERLKGVDSTLKIQPAKLEDSAVYLCASSEVSGRPPGFFGPGTRLTVL.

The J gene is TRBJ1-1, the V gene TRBV7-9; tentative D call: TRBD1 (6 bases). The V end was cut by 1 base, the J end by 6 bases, with 18 bases between. The germline CDR1 and CDR2 sequences are SEHNR and FQNEAQ (reference sequence). The CDR3 covers 16 residues. The CDR3 nucleotides read TGTGCCAGCAGCTTAGGAACTCAGGGAGGGGGTTCTGAAGCTTTCTTT. This gives the protein CASSLGTQGGGSEAFF.

This chain joins TRBV10-2 and TRBJ1-2, with 11 bases that match TRBD1. The germline V gene has CDR1 WSHSY and CDR2 SAAADI. Germline trimming cut 8 bases from V and 7 bases from J; bases unmatched to any gene: 9. The CDR3 has 14 amino acids. CDR3 sequence (DNA): TGCGCCAGCTGCCCCGGACAGGGGGCGTTTGGCTACACCTTC. This translates into CASCPGQGAFGYTF.

The CDR3: CASSPSFLSGNTIYF. Written as DNA, the CDR3 is TGTGCCAGCAGCCCTAGTTTCCTCTCTGGAAACACCATATATTTT. The V call is TRBV27, the J call TRBJ1-3; no firm D call. Germline CDR1 MNHEY, CDR2 SMNVEV (reference sequence). The CDR3 is 15 residues long. V shed 6 bases and J shed 0 bases, with 12 bases lying between them.

Only one count was recorded for this clone. The V and J genes are TRBV28 and TRBJ1-1, with unresolved D. Germline-derived CDR1 and CDR2 are MDHEN and SYDVKM. This CDR3 region has 13 residues. Trimming stripped 3 bases from V and 1 base from J, with 6 bases between. The CDR3 is CASSLGANTEAFF. CDR3 nucleotides: TGTGCCAGCAGTTTGGGCGCGAACACTGAAGCTTTCTTT.

The sample holds a few counts of this clone. This chain uses TRBV12-2 with TRBJ2-7; TRBD2 is taken as the D call from the table, unchecked against the DNA. TRBV12-2 is tagged as a pseudogene. This CDR3 has 18 amino acids. CDR3 residues: CASRSPMGLAGVRYEQYF. In nucleotides, the CDR3 is TGTGCAAGTCGCTCCCCTATGGGACTAGCGGGAGTAAGGTACGAGCAGTACTTC.

The CDR3: CASSPQTGGNQPQHF. CDR3 coding DNA: TGTGCCAGCAGTCCCCAGACAGGGGGAAATCAGCCCCAGCATTTT. The V gene is TRBV28, the J gene TRBJ1-5; 9 nucleotides match TRBD1. With V trimmed by 5 bases and J by 4 bases, 6 bases remained unmatched. The germline CDR1 and CDR2 sequences are MDHEN and SYDVKM. CDR3 length equals 15 residues.

Comments on this clone: At one end, the junction sequence differs from germline, possibly due to a read error. The genes are TRBV9 and TRBJ2-2, with TRBD1 matching 10 bases. The CDR3 covers 16 residues. Germline V lookup: CDR1 SGDLS, CDR2 YYNGEE. The CDR3 DNA is TGTGCCAGCAGGGTAGGGACAGGGGCGAACACCGGGGAGCTGTTTTTT. Translated: CASRVGTGANTGELFF.

V is TRBV29-1 and J is TRBJ2-3; 7 nucleotides align to TRBD1. Germline CDR1 and CDR2: SQVTM and ANQGSEA. This CDR3 region has 15 residues. V shed 5 bases and J 2 bases; nucleotides not matched to a gene: 10. This CDR3 is CSVHEQGTLTDTQYF. CDR3 nucleotides: TGCAGCGTTCATGAACAGGGGACCCTCACAGATACGCAGTATTTT.